A single sample gave rise to the 20 T cell receptor beta chains below, sequenced in a study of T cell repertoires in ileal Crohn's disease. This table comes from immunoSEQ multiplex PCR, and its TCRdb copy is limited to in-frame clones, with some not included. The profile shows fewer than 5,000 clones, 74% of them singletons. Specimen: ileal tissue. The receptors here all came from an adult with Crohn's disease.

J is TRBJ2-3 and V is TRBV7-3; 8 bases match TRBD1. V shed 2 bases, J shed 5 bases, and the junction held 0 bases outside the gene matches. Germline V gives CDR1 SGHTA, CDR2 FQGTGA. The CDR3 covers 13 residues. This CDR3 reads CASSLDRGDTQYF. CDR3 DNA: TGTGCCAGCAGCTTAGACAGGGGAGATACGCAGTATTTT. Based on the CDR3 plus reference TRBV7-3 and TRBJ2-3, the full variable domain is GAGVSQTPSNKVTEKGKYVELRCDPISGHTALYWYRQSLGQGPEFLIYFQGTGAADDSGLPNDRFFAVRPEGSVSTLKIQRTERGDSAVYLCASSLDRGDTQYFGPGTRLTVL.

J is TRBJ2-3 and V is TRBV7-2; D gene ambiguous. V lost 1 base and J 2 bases, leaving 10 bases between the germline ends. This CDR3 is 15 amino acids long. CDR1 SGHTA and CDR2 FQGNSA come from the germline V gene. CDR3 sequence (DNA): TGTGCCAGCAGCTTAGGGGCAGCAAACACAGATACGCAGTATTTT. This translates into CASSLGAANTDTQYF.

As regards this clone: The sample has other DNA sequences that encode this CDR3 too. This chain connects TRBV29-1 to TRBJ1-2, with D perhaps TRBD1 (6 bases). CDR1 SQVTM and CDR2 ANQGSEA come from the germline V gene. Trimming cost V 6 bases and J 0 bases, with 11 bases left between them. CDR3 length equals 13 residues. The CDR3 coding sequence is TGCAGCGTGTGGACAGTTACTAACTATGGCTACACCTTC. This codes for CSVWTVTNYGYTF.

V and J are TRBV11-2 and TRBJ1-4; perhaps TRBD1 as D (5 bases). Germline V CDR1 and CDR2: SGHAT, FQNNGV. V was trimmed by 4 bases and J by 2 bases, leaving 23 bases between them. The length of the CDR3 is 19 residues. The CDR3 sequence: CASSSPVGWGRATNEKLFF. CDR3 coding DNA: TGTGCCAGCAGCTCACCTGTGGGGTGGGGCAGGGCTACTAATGAAAAACTGTTTTTT.

The sample holds one count of this clone. CDR3 amino acids: CASSSREGMEGYGYTF. In DNA, the CDR3 is TGTGCCAGCAGCTCGAGGGAGGGGATGGAGGGGTATGGCTACACCTTC. The chain joins TRBV7-9 to TRBJ1-2; the D gene is possibly TRBD1 (5 bases). The CDR3 consists of 16 residues. V lost 4 bases and J 5 bases, leaving 20 bases between the germline ends. Germline V gives CDR1 SEHNR, CDR2 FQNEAQ (reference sequence).

The chain links TRBV29-1 to TRBJ2-6, with D perhaps matching TRBD2 (6 bases). This CDR3 region has 17 residues. The germline V gene has CDR1 SQVTM and CDR2 ANQGSEA. The CDR3 protein is CRTFSSGLDPGANVLTF. The CDR3 DNA reads TGCAGGACGTTCTCGTCGGGACTCGATCCTGGGGCCAACGTCCTGACTTTC. Drawing the rest from reference TRBV29-1 and TRBJ2-6, the complete variable domain is SAVISQKPSRDICQRGTSLTIQCQVDSQVTMMFWYRQQPGQSLTLIATANQGSEATYESGFVIDKFPISRPNLTFSTLTVSNMSPEDSSIYLCRTFSSGLDPGANVLTFGAGSRLTVL.

The chain combines TRBV5-1 with TRBJ2-7, with 7 bases fitting TRBD1. The J segment lost 4 bases and the V segment lost 3 bases, leaving 10 bases of the junction unmatched. Germline V lookup: CDR1 SGHRS, CDR2 YFSETQ. The CDR3 spans 15 residues. The DNA for the CDR3 is TGCGCCAGCAGCTCTCAATTGACAGGGCTTTACGAGCAGTACTTC. Translation gives CASSSQLTGLYEQYF.

The chain couples TRBV7-2 to TRBJ1-1, with 8 bases that match TRBD1. This CDR3 is 16 amino acids long. The V segment lost 3 bases and the J segment 7 bases; nucleotides outside the gene matches: 13. The germline CDR1 and CDR2 sequences are SGHTA and FQGNSA. CDR3 coding DNA: TGTGCCAGCAGCTTTACATTGGTCAGGGGGCATGTTGAAGCTTTCTTT. Its translation is CASSFTLVRGHVEAFF.

J is TRBJ1-2 and V is TRBV15; 7 bases agree with TRBD1. The V gene end was trimmed by 4 bases and the J gene end by 4 bases; junction bases not matched to a gene: 18. This CDR3 is 18 amino acids long. Germline CDR1 is LNHNV and CDR2 is YYDKDF (reference sequence). This CDR3 reads CATSKGGGTASIPYGYTF. CDR3 DNA sequence: TGTGCCACCAGCAAAGGGGGTGGGACAGCCTCAATTCCCTATGGCTACACCTTC.

The chain joins TRBV5-6 to TRBJ2-2; 8 positions agree with TRBD2. CDR1 is SGHDT, CDR2 YYEEEE, per germline. The V gene end was trimmed by 2 bases and the J gene end by 4 bases; junction bases not matched to a gene: 1. This CDR3 comprises 14 residues. In DNA form, the CDR3 reads TGTGCCAGCAGCTTTGGGACTAGCACCGGGGAGCTGTTTTTT. Translation: CASSFGTSTGELFF.

This sequence joins TRBV18 and TRBJ1-4; D is possibly TRBD1 (5 bases). V lost 3 bases to trimming and J lost 8 bases, with 19 bases between them. The CDR3 runs 16 residues. The germline V gene has CDR1 KGHSH and CDR2 LQKENI. DNA of the CDR3: TGTGCCAGCTCACCCACGGAGGGGAGTTTGGCCGAAAAACTGTTTTTT. Translated: CASSPTEGSLAEKLFF.

V and J are TRBV6-1 and TRBJ1-1; D ambiguous. Germline CDR1 is MNHNS and CDR2 is SASEGT. Trimming cost V 11 bases and J 4 bases, with 17 bases left between them. The CDR3 is 13 amino acids. The CDR3 nucleotides are TGTGCCGACGGCCATACGGGAAGCACTGAAGCTTTCTTT. This translates into CADGHTGSTEAFF.

This chain connects TRBV6-1 to TRBJ2-2, with TRBD1 matching over 8 bases. The CDR3 is 17 residues long. Germline CDR1 MNHNS, CDR2 SASEGT. V lost 0 bases to trimming and J lost 3 bases; unmatched junction nucleotides: 6. CDR3 amino acids: CASSEAPQGAHTGELFF. CDR3 bases: TGTGCCAGCAGTGAAGCTCCCCAGGGGGCACACACCGGGGAGCTGTTTTTT.

This chain joins TRBV4-2 and TRBJ1-5, with D hard to call. The length of the CDR3 is 15 residues. In germline, CDR1 is LGHNA, CDR2 YNFKEQ. Trimming removed 0 bases at V and 6 bases at J, with 12 bases between. The CDR3 DNA sequence: TGTGCCAGCAGCCAAGATCTTGAGGGTGCTCAGCCCCAGCATTTT. This translates into CASSQDLEGAQPQHF.

In its sample, this clone was seen a few times. The genes are TRBV21-1 and TRBJ1-1; no DNA check was done on the table's D call, TRBD1. TRBV21-1 is noted as a pseudogene. The CDR3 runs to 19 residues. The CDR3 loop is CASSKHADRRTPMNTEAFF. CDR3 bases: TGTGCCAGCAGCAAACATGCGGACAGGCGCACCCCCATGAACACTGAAGCTTTCTTT.

The chain joins TRBV5-1 to TRBJ2-3, with a possible D match to TRBD2 (6 bases). The CDR3 has 13 residues. Trimming pared 0 bases from V and 10 bases from J, leaving 12 bases between. CDR1 is SGHRS, CDR2 YFSETQ, per germline. The CDR3 here is CASSLEPSVPQYF. CDR3 DNA: TGCGCCAGCAGCTTGGAACCTAGCGTCCCGCAGTATTTT.

The rearrangement uses TRBV28 and TRBJ1-2; no reliable D call. Per germline, CDR1 MDHEN and CDR2 SYDVKM. This CDR3 region has 13 residues. V lost 4 bases, J lost 4 bases, and 10 bases lay in between. The CDR3 here is CASSSRRSYGYTF. In nucleotides, the CDR3 is TGTGCCAGCAGTTCTCGACGGAGCTATGGCTACACCTTC.

This clone has a handful of counts. The chain carries TRBV27 and TRBJ2-3, with 12 bases aligning to TRBD2. The V and J ends lost 2 bases and 4 bases, in that order; junction bases with no gene match: 4. The CDR3 extends over 16 amino acids. CDR1 MNHEY and CDR2 SMNVEV come from the germline V gene (reference sequence). CDR3 region: CASSLLAGGSADTQYF. The CDR3 nucleotides read TGTGCCAGCAGTTTACTAGCGGGAGGGTCAGCAGATACGCAGTATTTT.

The J gene is TRBJ1-2, the V gene TRBV11-2; tentatively, D is TRBD1 (5 bases). CDR3 length: 12 amino acids. CDR1 is SGHAT, CDR2 FQNNGV, per germline. The ends were cut back, 2 bases at V and 7 bases at J, with 8 bases in the middle. This chain's CDR3 is CASSLRGPGYTF. The CDR3 DNA is TGTGCCAGCAGCTTAAGGGGCCCTGGCTACACCTTC. The full variable domain, in which reference TRBV11-2 and TRBJ1-2 provide the parts outside the CDR3, is EAGVAQSPRYKIIEKRQSVAFWCNPISGHATLYWYQQILGQGPKLLIQFQNNGVVDDSQLPKDRFSAERLKGVDSTLKIQPAKLEDSAVYLCASSLRGPGYTFGSGTRLTVV.

The chain uses TRBV5-8 and TRBJ1-2, with D unclear. Per germline, CDR1 SGHTS and CDR2 YDEGEE. This CDR3 has 12 amino acids. Trimming removed 2 bases from V and 7 bases from J, with 9 bases in between. The CDR3, as DNA: TGTGCCAGCAGCTTAAGATACTTTGGCTACACCTTC. This translates into CASSLRYFGYTF.